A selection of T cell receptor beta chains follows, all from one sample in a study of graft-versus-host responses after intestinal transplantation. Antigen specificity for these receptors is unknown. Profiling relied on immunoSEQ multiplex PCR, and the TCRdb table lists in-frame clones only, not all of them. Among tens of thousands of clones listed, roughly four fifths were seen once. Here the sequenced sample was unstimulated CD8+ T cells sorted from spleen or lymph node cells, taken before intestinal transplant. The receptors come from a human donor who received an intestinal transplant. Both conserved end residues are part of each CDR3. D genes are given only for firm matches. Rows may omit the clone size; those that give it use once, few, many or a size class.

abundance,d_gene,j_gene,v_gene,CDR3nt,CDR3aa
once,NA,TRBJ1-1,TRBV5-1,TGCGCCAGCAGCTTGACGATGAACACTGAAGCTTTCTTT,CASSLTMNTEAFF
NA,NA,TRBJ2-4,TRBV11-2,TGTGCCAGCAGCGGAAGCGGGTTAAACATTCAGTACTTC,CASSGSGLNIQYF
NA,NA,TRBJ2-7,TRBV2,TGTGCCAGCGCGATGTTCGAGCAGTACTTC,CASAMFEQYF
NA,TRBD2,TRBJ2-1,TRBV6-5,TGTGCCAGCAGTTACTCGACTGGCGGGAGTTACAATGAGCAGTTCTTC,CASSYSTGGSYNEQFF
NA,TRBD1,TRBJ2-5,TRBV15,TGTGCCACCAGCAGAGCAGCACAGGGGGAAGAGACCCAGTACTTC,CATSRAAQGEETQYF
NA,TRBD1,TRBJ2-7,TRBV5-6,TGTGCCAGCAGCCTTCCAAGGGACAGGGAGTACGAGCAGTACTTC,CASSLPRDREYEQYF
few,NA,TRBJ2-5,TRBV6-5,TGTGCCAGCAGTTTCTCCGGGACACAAGAGACCCAGTACTTC,CASSFSGTQETQYF
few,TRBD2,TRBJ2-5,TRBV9,TGTGCCAGCAGCCAGGGAGGCGGGAGCGGGGAGACCCAGTACTTC,CASSQGGGSGETQYF
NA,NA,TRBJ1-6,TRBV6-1,TGTGCCAGCACAAAAGGGCCTTATAATTCACCCCTCCACTTT,CASTKGPYNSPLHF
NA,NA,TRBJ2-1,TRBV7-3,TGTGCCAGCAGCAAAGGCTCAGGAAGGGGGAATGAGCAGTTCTTC,CASSKGSGRGNEQFF
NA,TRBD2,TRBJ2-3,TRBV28,TGTGCCAGCAGCCCAGCGGGAGGGTTAGGGCCAAGCACAGATACGCAGTATTTT,CASSPAGGLGPSTDTQYF
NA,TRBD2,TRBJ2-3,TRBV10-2,TGCGCCAGCAGTCTCCTAGCGGGGGCCGGGGATTTT,CASSLLAGAGDF
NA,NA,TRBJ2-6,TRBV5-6,TGTGCCAGCAGCTTGGTGGCGGGGGCCAACGTCCTGACTTTC,CASSLVAGANVLTF
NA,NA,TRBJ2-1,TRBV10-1,TGCGCCAGCAGTGAGAGGTTTGGGTTAGGGTCCTACAATGAGCAGTTCTTC,CASSERFGLGSYNEQFF
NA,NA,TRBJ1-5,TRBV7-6,TGTGCCAGCAGCTTAGCCGAGGGTGGCAATCAGCCCCAGCATTTT,CASSLAEGGNQPQHF
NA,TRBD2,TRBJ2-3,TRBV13,TGTGCCAGCAGCCGGACTAGAGCCAGCACAGATACGCAGTATTTT,CASSRTRASTDTQYF
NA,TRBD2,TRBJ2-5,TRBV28,TGTGCCAGCAGTTTAGTGATACCGGGGGGGGGCCAGGGCCAAGAGACCCAGTACTTC,CASSLVIPGGGQGQETQYF
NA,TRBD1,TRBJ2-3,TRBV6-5,TGTGCCAGCAGTACGCCGGGACAGGGCACAGATACGCAGTATTTT,CASSTPGQGTDTQYF
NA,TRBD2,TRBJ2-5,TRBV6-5,TGTGCCAGCAGTGGACTAGCGGGAAGGGTAGAGACCCAGTACTTC,CASSGLAGRVETQYF
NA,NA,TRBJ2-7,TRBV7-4,TGTGCCAGCAGCGTCCGGCAGGGCAGGGACGAGCAGTACTTC,CASSVRQGRDEQYF
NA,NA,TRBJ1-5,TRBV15,TGTGCCACCAGCAGAGATCTGGGGCCCAATCAGCCCCAGCATTTT,CATSRDLGPNQPQHF
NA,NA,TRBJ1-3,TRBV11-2,TGTGCCAGCAGCTTAAATGACAGGCCAGCGGACACCATATATTTT,CASSLNDRPADTIYF
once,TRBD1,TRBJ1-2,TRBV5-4,TGTGCCAGCAGCCCCTACCCCGACAGGGGCATAAATCAGGGCTACACCTTC,CASSPYPDRGINQGYTF
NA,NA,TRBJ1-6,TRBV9,TGTGCCAGCAGCATTCTACAGGGTTGGAATTCACCCCTCCACTTT,CASSILQGWNSPLHF
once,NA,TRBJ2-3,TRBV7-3,TGTGCCAGCAGCTTAGAGGCAGGGAGGGATACGCAGTATTTT,CASSLEAGRDTQYF
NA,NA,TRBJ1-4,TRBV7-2,TGTGCCAGCAGCTTAGTAGGAGGGGTCACACTTGGGGAAAAACTGTTTTTT,CASSLVGGVTLGEKLFF
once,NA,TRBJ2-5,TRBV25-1,TGTGCCAGCAGTCTACGGACAGCCAGGAGTGAGACCCAGTACTTC,CASSLRTARSETQYF
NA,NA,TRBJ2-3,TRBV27,TGTGCCAGCAGTTTCACTAGCCCCCCTGCCACAGATACGCAGTATTTT,CASSFTSPPATDTQYF
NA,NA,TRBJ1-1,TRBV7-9,TGTGCCAGCAGGACAGGGAACACTGAAGCTTTCTTT,CASRTGNTEAFF
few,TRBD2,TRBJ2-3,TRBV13,TGTGCCAGCAGCTTAGAGTGGCGGGGGGGCACAGATACGCAGTATTTT,CASSLEWRGGTDTQYF
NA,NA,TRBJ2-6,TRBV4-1,TGCGCCAGCAGCCAAGACAGGGTTAGTGGGGCCAACGTCCTGACTTTC,CASSQDRVSGANVLTF
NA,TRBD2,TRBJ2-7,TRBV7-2,TGTGCCAGCAGCTCTCTAGCGGGAGGGCCCCGCGAGCAGTACTTC,CASSSLAGGPREQYF
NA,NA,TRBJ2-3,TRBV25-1,TGTGCCAGCACTCAGGGGGACTACGATACGCAGTATTTT,CASTQGDYDTQYF
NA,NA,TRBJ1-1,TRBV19,TGTGCCAGTACGAACAGTCCGAACACTGAAGCTTTCTTT,CASTNSPNTEAFF
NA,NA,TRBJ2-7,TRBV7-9,TGTGCCAGCAGCTTAGGACGGGGCTCCTACGAGCAGTACTTC,CASSLGRGSYEQYF
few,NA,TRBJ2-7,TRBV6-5,TGTGCCAGCAGTTACGGGGCAGGCGCCTACGAGCAGTACTTC,CASSYGAGAYEQYF
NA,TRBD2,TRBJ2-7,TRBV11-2,TGTGCCAGCAGTTTTCGACTAGCGGGAGACCCATCCTACGAGCAGTACTTC,CASSFRLAGDPSYEQYF
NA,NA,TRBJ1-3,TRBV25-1,TGTGCCAGCAGTGATATGATCTTTATGCCACCGGGAAACACCATATATTTT,CASSDMIFMPPGNTIYF
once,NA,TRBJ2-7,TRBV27,TGTGCCAGCAGTTGGGGGTACGAGCAGTACTTC,CASSWGYEQYF
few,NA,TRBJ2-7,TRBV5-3,TGTGCCAGAAGCTTGTGGACCCCAGGGGCGGGATACTACTACGAGCAGTACTTC,CARSLWTPGAGYYYEQYF
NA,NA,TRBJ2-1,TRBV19,TGTGCCAGTAGTCCAGTCTGGATAGGGGAGAGCTCCTACAATGAGCAGTTCTTC,CASSPVWIGESSYNEQFF
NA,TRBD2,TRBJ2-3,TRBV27,TGTGCCAGCAGTTTATTGGCCCCCGGCGGGAGGGCCACAGATACGCAGTATTTT,CASSLLAPGGRATDTQYF
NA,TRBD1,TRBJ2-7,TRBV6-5,TGTGCCAGCAGTTACTCAGGGACAGCCTACGAGCAGTACTTC,CASSYSGTAYEQYF
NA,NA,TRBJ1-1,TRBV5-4,TGTGCCAGCAGCTTTGGGCGGGAGTCGGATGAAGCTTTCTTT,CASSFGRESDEAFF
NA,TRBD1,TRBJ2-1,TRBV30,TGTGCCTGGAGTGTTGGGACAGGGGGAGGGTCCTCCTACAATGAGCAGTTCTTC,CAWSVGTGGGSSYNEQFF
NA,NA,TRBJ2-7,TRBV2,TGTGCCAGCAGTGAAATGGCCTACGAGCAGTACTTC,CASSEMAYEQYF
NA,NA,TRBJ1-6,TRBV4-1,TGCGCCAGCAGCCAAGAAGGTTATAAAGATTCACCCCTCCACTTT,CASSQEGYKDSPLHF
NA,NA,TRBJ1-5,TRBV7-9,TGTGCCAGCAGCGGGGAGGGTGGGACGCTGCAGCCCCAGCATTTT,CASSGEGGTLQPQHF
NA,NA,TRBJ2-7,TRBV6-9,TGTGCCAGCAGTTACGGCGACAGCTCCTACGAGCAGTACTTC,CASSYGDSSYEQYF
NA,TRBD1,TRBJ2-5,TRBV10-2,TGCGCCAGCACTTCACAACAGGGGTGGGAGACCCAGTACTTC,CASTSQQGWETQYF
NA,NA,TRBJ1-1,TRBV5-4,TGTGCCAGCACCCACGGGACTGAAGCTTTCTTT,CASTHGTEAFF
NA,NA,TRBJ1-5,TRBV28,TGTGCCAGCAGTTTATACGGAGATCAGCCCCAGCATTTT,CASSLYGDQPQHF
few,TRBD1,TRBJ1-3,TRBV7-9,TGTGCCAGCAGCGACCCGGACAGGATAGCTGGAAACACCATATATTTT,CASSDPDRIAGNTIYF
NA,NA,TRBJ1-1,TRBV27,TGTGCCAGCAGTTCCCTGGGGGGCATGAACACTGAAGCTTTCTTT,CASSSLGGMNTEAFF
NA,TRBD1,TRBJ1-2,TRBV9,TGTGCCAGCAGCGACCCGCGGGATGGCGGGACAGGGCATAACTATGGCTACACCTTC,CASSDPRDGGTGHNYGYTF
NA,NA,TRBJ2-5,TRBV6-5,TGTGCCAGCAGTAAGGGGGGGCAAGAGACCCAGTACTTC,CASSKGGQETQYF